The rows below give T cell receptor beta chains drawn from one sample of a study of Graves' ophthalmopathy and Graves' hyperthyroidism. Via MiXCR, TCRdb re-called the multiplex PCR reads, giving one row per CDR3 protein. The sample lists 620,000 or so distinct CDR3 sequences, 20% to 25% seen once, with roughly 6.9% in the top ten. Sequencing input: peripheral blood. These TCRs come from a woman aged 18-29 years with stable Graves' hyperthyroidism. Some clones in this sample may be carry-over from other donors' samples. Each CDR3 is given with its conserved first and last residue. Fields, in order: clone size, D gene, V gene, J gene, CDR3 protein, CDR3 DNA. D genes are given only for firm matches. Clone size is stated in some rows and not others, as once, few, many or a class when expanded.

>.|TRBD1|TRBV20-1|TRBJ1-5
CSAVRDRELWSNQPQHF
TGCAGTGCTGTCCGGGACAGGGAACTCTGGAGCAATCAGCCCCAGCATTTT
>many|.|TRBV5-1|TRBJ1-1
CASSLDHWTEAFF
TGCGCCAGCAGCTTGGACCACTGGACTGAAGCTTTCTTT
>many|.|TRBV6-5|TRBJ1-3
CASSYRGSAGNTIYF
TGTGCCAGCAGTTACAGAGGGTCTGCTGGAAACACCATATATTTT
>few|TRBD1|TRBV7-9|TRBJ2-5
CASVDSRTGGSETQYF
TGTGCCAGCGTAGATTCTAGGACAGGCGGTTCGGAGACCCAGTACTTC
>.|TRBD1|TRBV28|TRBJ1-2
CASSGRTGLYGYTF
TGTGCCAGCAGCGGAAGGACAGGGCTCTATGGCTACACCTTC
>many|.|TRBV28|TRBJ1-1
CASSFGGTDTEAFF
TGTGCCAGCAGTTTTGGGGGCACCGACACTGAAGCTTTCTTT
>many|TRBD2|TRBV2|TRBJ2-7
CASSPIGTSTQYF
TGTGCCAGCTCCCCGATCGGGACTAGCACCCAGTACTTC
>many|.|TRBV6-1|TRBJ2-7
CASSQDPPYEQYF
TGTGCCAGCAGTCAGGACCCTCCCTACGAGCAGTACTTC
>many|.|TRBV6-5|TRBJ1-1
CASSYSNREGKAFF
TGTGCCAGCAGTTACTCGAACAGGGAGGGGAAAGCTTTCTTT
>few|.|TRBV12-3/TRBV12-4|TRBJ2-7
CASSLAKIYEQYF
TGTGCCAGCAGTTTGGCGAAAATTTACGAGCAGTACTTC
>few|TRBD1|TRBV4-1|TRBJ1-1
CASSQITGGEAFF
TGCGCCAGCAGCCAAATTACAGGGGGGGAAGCTTTCTTT
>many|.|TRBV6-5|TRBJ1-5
CASSYTTGPDQPQHF
TGTGCCAGCAGTTACACTACAGGGCCAGATCAGCCCCAGCATTTT
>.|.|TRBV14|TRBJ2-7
CASSQEWYEQYF
TGTGCCAGCAGCCAAGAATGGTACGAGCAGTACTTC
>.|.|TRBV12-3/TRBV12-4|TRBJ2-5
CATTPSSQETQYF
TGTGCCACCACACCTTCCTCCCAAGAGACCCAGTACTTC
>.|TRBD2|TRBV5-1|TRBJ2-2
CASSASPTSGNTGELFF
TGCGCCAGCAGCGCATCCCCGACTAGCGGTAACACCGGGGAGCTGTTTTTT
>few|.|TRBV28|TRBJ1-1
CASSFPGQGNTEAFF
TGTGCCAGCAGTTTCCCAGGCCAGGGAAACACTGAAGCTTTCTTT
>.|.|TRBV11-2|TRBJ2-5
CASSLGWVLRETQYF
TGTGCCAGCAGCTTAGGGTGGGTGCTGAGAGAGACCCAGTACTTC
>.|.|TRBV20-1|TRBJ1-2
CSARRTDYGYTF
TGCAGTGCCCGTCGGACAGACTATGGCTACACCTTC
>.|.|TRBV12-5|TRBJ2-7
CASGLGVSYEQYF
TGTGCTAGTGGTTTGGGCGTTAGCTACGAGCAGTACTTC
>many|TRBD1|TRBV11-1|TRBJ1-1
CASSLDRVNTEAFF
TGCGCCAGCAGCTTGGACAGGGTGAACACTGAAGCTTTCTTT
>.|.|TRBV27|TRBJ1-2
CASKGQSGGYTF
TGTGCCAGCAAAGGACAGTCGGGTGGCTACACCTTC
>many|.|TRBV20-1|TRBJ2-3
CSARGGAADTQYF
TGCAGTGCCCGCGGTGGTGCGGCAGATACGCAGTATTTT
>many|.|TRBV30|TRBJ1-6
CAWIATTGANSPLHF
TGTGCCTGGATTGCTACGACAGGAGCTAATTCACCCCTCCACTTT
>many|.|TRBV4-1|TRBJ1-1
CASSRVGGGNRNTEAFF
TGCGCCAGCAGCAGAGTGGGGGGTGGAAACCGTAACACTGAAGCTTTCTTT